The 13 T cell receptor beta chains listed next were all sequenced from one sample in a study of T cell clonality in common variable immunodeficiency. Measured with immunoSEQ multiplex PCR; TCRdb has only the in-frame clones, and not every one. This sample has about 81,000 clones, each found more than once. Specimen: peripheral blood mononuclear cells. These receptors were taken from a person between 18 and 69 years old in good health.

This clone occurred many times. The CDR3 sequence is CASSIDAGGELFF. The CDR3 DNA, read in part, is TGTGCCAGTAGTATAGATGCAGGCGGGGAG. V usage is TRBV19 and J usage is TRBJ2-2, with D unclear. The read finishes 3 residues shy of the CDR3 end, and the germline J gene is used to complete it. Germline-derived CDR1 and CDR2 are LNHDA and SQIVND (reference sequence). Trimming pared 0 bases from V and 7 bases from J, leaving 6 bases between. The CDR3 length is 13 residues. Full variable domain (remainder filled in from reference TRBV19 and TRBJ2-2): DGGITQSPKYLFRKEGQNVTLSCEQNLNHDAMYWYRQDPGQGLRLIYYSQIVNDFQKGDIAEGYSVSREKKESFPLTVTSAQKNPTAFYLCASSIDAGGELFFGEGSRLTVL.

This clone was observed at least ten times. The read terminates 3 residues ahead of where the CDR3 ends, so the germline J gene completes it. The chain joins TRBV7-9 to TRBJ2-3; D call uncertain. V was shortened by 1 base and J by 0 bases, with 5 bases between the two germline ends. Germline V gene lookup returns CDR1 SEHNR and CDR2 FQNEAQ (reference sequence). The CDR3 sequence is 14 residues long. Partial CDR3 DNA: TGTGCCAGCAGCTTAGAGGTCAGCACAGATACG. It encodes CASSLEVSTDT. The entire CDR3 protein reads CASSLEVSTDTQYF.

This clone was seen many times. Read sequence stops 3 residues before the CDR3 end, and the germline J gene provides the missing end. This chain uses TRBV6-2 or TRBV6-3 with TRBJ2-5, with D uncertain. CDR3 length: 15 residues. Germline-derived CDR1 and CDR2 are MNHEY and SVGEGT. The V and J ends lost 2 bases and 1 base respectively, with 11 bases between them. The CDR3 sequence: CASSYNSRSQETQYF. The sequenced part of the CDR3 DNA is TGTGCCAGCAGTTACAACTCCAGGTCCCAAGAGACC.

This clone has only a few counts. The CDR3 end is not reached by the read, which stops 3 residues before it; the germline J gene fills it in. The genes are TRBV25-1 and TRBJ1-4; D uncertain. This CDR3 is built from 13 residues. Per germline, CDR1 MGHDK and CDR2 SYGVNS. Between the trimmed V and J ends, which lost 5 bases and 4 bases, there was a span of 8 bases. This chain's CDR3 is CASSYSGNEKLFF. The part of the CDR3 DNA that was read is TGTGCCAGCAGTTACAGCGGTAATGAAAAA.

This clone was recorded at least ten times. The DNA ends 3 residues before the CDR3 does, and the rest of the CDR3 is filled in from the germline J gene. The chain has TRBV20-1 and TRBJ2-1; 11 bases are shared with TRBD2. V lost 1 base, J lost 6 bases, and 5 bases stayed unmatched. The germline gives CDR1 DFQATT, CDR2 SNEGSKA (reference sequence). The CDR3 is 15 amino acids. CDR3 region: CSARVPGLAGNEQFF. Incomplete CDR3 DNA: TGCAGTGCTAGAGTGCCCGGACTAGCGGGCAATGAG.

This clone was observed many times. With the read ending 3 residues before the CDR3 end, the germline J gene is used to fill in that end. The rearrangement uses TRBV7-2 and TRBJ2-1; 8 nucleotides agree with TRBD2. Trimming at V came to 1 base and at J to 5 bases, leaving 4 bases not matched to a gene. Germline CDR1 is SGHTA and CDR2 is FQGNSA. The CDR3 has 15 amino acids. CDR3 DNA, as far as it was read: TGTGCCAGCAGCTTAGGAGCGGGAGCGGACAATGAG. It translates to CASSLGAGADNE. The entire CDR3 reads CASSLGAGADNEQFF.

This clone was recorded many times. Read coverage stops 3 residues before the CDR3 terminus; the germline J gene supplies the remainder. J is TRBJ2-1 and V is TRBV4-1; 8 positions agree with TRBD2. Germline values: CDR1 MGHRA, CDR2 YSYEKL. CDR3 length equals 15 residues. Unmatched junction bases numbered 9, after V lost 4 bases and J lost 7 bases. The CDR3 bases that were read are TGCGCCAGCAGCCTCCCGGGACTAGGGTTGAATGAG. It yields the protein CASSLPGLGLNE. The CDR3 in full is CASSLPGLGLNEQFF.

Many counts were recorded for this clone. CDR3 bases read: TGTGCCAGCAGCGCCTGGACAGGCGATTATGGC. Encoded protein: CASSAWTGDYG. The whole CDR3 reads CASSAWTGDYGYTF. The J gene is TRBJ1-2, the V gene TRBV9, with 7 nucleotides matching TRBD1. The CDR3 end falls 3 residues outside the read, so it is completed with the germline J gene. The CDR3 totals 14 residues. J was trimmed by 5 bases and V by 3 bases; bases with no gene match: 7. Germline V gene data show CDR1 as SGDLS and CDR2 as YYNGEE.

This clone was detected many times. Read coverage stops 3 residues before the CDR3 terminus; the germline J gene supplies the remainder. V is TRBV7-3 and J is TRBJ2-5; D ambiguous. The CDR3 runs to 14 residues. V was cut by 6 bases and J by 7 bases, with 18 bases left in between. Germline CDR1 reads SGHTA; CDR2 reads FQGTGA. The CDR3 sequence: CASSPFSGPGTQYF. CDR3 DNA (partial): TGTGCCAGCAGTCCCTTTTCCGGTCCAGGGACC.

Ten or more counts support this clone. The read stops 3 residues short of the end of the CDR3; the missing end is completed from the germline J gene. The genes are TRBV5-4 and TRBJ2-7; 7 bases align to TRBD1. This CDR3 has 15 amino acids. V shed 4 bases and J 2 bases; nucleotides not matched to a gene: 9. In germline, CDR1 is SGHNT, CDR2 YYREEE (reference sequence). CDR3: CASSGSGTEPYEQYF. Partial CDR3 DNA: TGTGCCAGCAGCGGTTCCGGGACAGAGCCCTACGAG.

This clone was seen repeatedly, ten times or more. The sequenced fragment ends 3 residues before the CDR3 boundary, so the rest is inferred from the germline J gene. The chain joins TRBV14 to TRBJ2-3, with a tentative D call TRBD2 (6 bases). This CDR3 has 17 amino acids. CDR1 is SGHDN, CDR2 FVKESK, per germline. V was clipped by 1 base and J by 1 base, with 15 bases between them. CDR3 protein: CASSQVLRLGGTDTQYF. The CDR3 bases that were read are TGTGCCAGCAGCCAAGTCCTTCGACTAGGAGGCACAGATACG.

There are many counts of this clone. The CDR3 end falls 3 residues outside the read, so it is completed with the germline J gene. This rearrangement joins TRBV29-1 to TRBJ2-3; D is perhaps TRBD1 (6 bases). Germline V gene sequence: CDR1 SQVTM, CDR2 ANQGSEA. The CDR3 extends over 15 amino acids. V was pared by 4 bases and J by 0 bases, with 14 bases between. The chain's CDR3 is CSVAGTPFSTDTQYF. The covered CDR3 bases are TGCAGCGTTGCCGGGACACCTTTTAGCACAGATACG.

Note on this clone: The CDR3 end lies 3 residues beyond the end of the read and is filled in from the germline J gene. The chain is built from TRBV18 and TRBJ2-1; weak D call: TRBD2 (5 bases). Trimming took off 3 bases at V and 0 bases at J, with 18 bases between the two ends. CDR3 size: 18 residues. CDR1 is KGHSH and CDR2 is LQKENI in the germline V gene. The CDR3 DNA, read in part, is TGTGCCAGCTCACCGCCTTTAGGGCGGGTAAGCTCCTACAATGAG. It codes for CASSPPLGRVSSYNE. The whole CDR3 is CASSPPLGRVSSYNEQFF. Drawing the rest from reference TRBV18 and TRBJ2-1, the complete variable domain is NAGVMQNPRHLVRRRGQEARLRCSPMKGHSHVYWYRQLPEEGLKFMVYLQKENIIDESGMPKERFSAEFPKEGPSILRIQQVVRGDSAAYFCASSPPLGRVSSYNEQFFGPGTRLTVL.